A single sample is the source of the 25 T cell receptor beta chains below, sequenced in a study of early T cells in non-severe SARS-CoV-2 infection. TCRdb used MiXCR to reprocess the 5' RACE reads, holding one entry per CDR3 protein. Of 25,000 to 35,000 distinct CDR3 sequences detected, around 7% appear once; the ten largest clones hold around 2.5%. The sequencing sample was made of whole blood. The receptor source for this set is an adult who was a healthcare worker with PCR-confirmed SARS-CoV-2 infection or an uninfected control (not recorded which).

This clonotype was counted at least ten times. CDR3 protein: CASSLPGTANSPLHF. In nucleotides, the CDR3 is TGTGCCAGCTCACTTCCCGGGACGGCAAATTCACCCCTCCACTTT. This chain uses TRBV18 with TRBJ1-6; D is possibly TRBD1 (5 bases). The CDR3 sequence is 15 residues long. From germline, CDR1 is KGHSH and CDR2 LQKENI. Trimming cost V 4 bases and J 7 bases, with 14 bases left between them.

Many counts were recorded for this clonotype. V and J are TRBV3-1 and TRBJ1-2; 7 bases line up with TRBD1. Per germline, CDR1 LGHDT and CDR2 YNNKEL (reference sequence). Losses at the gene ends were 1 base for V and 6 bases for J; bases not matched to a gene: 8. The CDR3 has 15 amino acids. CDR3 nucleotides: TGTGCCAGCAGCCAAGGACGTAGGGGGCTCGATGGCTACACCTTC. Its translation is CASSQGRRGLDGYTF.

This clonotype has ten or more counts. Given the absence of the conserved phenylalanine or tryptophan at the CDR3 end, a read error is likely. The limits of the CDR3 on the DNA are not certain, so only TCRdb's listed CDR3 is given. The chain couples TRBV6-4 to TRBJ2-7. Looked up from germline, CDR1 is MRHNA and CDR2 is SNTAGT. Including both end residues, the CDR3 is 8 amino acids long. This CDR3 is CASSDSTS.

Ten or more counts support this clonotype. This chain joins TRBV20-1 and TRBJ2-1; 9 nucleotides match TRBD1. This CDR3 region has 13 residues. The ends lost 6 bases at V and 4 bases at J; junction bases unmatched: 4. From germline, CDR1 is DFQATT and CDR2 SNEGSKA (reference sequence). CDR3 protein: CSAGTGSYNEQFF. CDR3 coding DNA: TGCAGTGCAGGGACAGGGAGTTACAATGAGCAGTTCTTC.

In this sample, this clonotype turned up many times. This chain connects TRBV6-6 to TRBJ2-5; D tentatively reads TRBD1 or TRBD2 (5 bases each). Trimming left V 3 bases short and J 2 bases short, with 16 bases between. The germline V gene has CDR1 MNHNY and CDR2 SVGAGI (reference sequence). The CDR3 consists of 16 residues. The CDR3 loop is CASSYRRQPGQETQYF. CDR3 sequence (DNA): TGTGCCAGCAGTTATCGGAGACAGCCGGGGCAAGAGACCCAGTACTTC.

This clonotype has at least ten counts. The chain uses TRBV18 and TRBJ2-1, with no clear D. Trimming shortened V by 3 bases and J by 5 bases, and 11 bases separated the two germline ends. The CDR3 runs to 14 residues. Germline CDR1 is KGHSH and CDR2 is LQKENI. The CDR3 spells CASSPLRVHNEQFF. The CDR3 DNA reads TGTGCCAGCTCACCCCTAAGGGTCCACAATGAGCAGTTCTTC.

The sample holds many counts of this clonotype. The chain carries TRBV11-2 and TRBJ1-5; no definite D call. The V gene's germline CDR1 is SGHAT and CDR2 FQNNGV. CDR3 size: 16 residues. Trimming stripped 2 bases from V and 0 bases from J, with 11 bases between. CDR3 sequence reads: CASSLHGPNSNQPQHF. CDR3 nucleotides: TGTGCCAGCAGCTTACACGGGCCTAATAGCAATCAGCCCCAGCATTTT.

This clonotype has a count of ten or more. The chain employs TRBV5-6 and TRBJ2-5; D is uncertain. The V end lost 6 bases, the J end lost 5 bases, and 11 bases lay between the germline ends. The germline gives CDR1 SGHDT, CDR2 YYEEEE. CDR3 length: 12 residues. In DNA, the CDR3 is TGTGCCAGCAATAGGGCGGCGGAGACCCAGTACTTC. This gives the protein CASNRAAETQYF.

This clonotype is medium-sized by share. The CDR3 here is CASSLMGTSYNEQFF. The CDR3 coding sequence is TGTGCCAGCAGTTTAATGGGGACTAGCTACAATGAGCAGTTCTTC. The chain combines TRBV12-3 or TRBV12-4 with TRBJ2-1; 8 bases are a match to TRBD2. This CDR3 region has 15 residues. Losses at the gene ends were 2 bases for V and 3 bases for J; bases not matched to a gene: 3.

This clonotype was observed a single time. The CDR3 DNA sequence: TGTGCCATCAGTGAGCCGGGACTGCGAAGCTCAGATACGCAGTATTTT. Translated, it gives CAISEPGLRSSDTQYF. This chain links TRBV10-3 with TRBJ2-3; possible D gene TRBD2, 6 bases. Looked up from germline, CDR1 is ENHRY and CDR2 is SYGVKD. CDR3 length: 16 amino acids. Trimming cost V 2 bases and J 4 bases, with 16 bases left between them.

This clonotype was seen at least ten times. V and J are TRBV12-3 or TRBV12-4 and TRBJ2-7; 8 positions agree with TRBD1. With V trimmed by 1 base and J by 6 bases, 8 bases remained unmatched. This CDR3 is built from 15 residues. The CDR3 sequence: CASSLVPHTGGEQYF. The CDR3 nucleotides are TGTGCCAGCAGTTTAGTCCCCCACACAGGGGGCGAGCAGTACTTC.

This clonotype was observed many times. CDR3 sequence: CASSFPRDSSYEQYF. The CDR3 DNA reads as TGTGCCAGCAGCTTTCCCCGGGACAGCTCCTACGAGCAGTACTTC. The gene calls are TRBV5-5 and TRBJ2-7; 7 bases are shared with TRBD1. The CDR3 length is 15 residues. Germline values: CDR1 SGHKS, CDR2 YYEKEE (reference sequence). V dropped 2 bases and J dropped 0; count of bases not matched to a gene: 5.

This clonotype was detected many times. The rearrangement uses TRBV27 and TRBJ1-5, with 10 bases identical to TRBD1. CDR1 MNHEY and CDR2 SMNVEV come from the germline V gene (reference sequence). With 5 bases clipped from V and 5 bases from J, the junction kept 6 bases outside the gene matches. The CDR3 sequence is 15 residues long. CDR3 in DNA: TGTGCCAGCAGTCCCCTGGGACAGGGGCATCAGCCCCAGCATTTT. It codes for CASSPLGQGHQPQHF.

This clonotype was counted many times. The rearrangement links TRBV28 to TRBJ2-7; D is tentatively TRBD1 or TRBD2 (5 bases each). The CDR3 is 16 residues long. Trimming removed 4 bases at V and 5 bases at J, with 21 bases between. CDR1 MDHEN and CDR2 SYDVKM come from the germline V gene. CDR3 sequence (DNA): TGTGCCAGCAGTTCCCCTCAGGCAGGGACCGCCCACGAGCAGTACTTC. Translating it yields CASSSPQAGTAHEQYF.

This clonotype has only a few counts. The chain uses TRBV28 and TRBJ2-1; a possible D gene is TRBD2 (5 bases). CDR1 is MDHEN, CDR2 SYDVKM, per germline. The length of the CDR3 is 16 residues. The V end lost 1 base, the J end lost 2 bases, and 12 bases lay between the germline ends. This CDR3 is CASSLFPWRAYNEQFF. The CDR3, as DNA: TGTGCCAGCAGTTTATTTCCATGGCGGGCCTACAATGAGCAGTTCTTC.

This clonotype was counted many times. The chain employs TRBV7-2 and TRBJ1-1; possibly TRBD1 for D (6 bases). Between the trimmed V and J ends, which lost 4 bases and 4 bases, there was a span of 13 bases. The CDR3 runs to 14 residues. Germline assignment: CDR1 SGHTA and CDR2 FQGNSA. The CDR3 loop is CASSSWGGGTEAFF. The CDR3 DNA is TGTGCCAGCAGCTCATGGGGGGGCGGCACTGAAGCTTTCTTT.

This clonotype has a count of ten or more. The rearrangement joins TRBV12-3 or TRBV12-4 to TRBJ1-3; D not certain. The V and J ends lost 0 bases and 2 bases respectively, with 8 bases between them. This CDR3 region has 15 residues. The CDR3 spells CASSLASGAGNTIYF. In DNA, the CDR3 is TGTGCCAGCAGTTTAGCAAGTGGGGCTGGAAACACCATATATTTT.

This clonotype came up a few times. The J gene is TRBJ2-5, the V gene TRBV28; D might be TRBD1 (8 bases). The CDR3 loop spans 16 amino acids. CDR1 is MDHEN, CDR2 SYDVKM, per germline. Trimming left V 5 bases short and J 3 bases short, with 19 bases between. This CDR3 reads CASSPSQGAGEETQYF. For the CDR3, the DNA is TGTGCCAGCAGTCCGAGCCAGGGGGCGGGGGAAGAGACCCAGTACTTC.

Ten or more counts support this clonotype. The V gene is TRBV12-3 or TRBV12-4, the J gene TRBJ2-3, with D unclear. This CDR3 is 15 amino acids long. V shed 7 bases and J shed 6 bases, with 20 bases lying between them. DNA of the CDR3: TGTGCCAGCACCCTATCGACATCCCCCCACGATACGCAGTATTTT. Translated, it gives CASTLSTSPHDTQYF.

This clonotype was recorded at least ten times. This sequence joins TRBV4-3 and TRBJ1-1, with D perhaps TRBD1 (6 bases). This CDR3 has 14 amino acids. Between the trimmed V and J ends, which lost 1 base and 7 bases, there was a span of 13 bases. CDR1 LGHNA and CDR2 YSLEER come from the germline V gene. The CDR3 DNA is TGCGCCAGCAGCCAAGTTGGGGGGCTAAGTGAAGCTTTCTTT. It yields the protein CASSQVGGLSEAFF.

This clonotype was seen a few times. This CDR3 reads CASSLSITSGANVLTF. CDR3 DNA: TGTGCCAGCAGCCTATCTATCACCTCTGGGGCCAACGTCCTGACTTTC. The chain combines TRBV7-2 with TRBJ2-6; D unclear. The CDR3 loop spans 16 amino acids. Trimming removed 5 bases from V and 0 bases from J, with 11 bases in between. Germline lookup yields CDR1 SGHTA and CDR2 FQGNSA.

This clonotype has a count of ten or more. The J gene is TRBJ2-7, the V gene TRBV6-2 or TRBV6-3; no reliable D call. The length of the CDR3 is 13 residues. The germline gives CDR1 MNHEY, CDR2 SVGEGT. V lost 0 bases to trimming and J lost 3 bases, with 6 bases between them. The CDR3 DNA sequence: TGTGCCAGCAGTTACTCGCCATTCTACGAGCAGTACTTC. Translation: CASSYSPFYEQYF.

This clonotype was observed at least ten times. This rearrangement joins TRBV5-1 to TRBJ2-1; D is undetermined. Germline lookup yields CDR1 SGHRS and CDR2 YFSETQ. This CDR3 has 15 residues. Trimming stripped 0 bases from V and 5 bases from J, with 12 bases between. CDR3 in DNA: TGCGCCAGCAGCTTGGGGCCCATCGGTAACAATGAGCAGTTCTTC. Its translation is CASSLGPIGNNEQFF. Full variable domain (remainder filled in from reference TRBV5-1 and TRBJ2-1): KAGVTQTPRYLIKTRGQQVTLSCSPISGHRSVSWYQQTPGQGLQFLFEYFSETQRNKGNFPGRFSGRQFSNSRSEMNVSTLELGDSALYLCASSLGPIGNNEQFFGPGTRLTVL.

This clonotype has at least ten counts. The CDR3 bases are TGTGCCAGCAGCCCCAGATGGACAGGAGTTTATGGCTACACCTTC. Its translation is CASSPRWTGVYGYTF. The chain uses TRBV3-1 and TRBJ1-2, with 7 bases lining up with TRBD1. This CDR3 region has 15 residues. The V gene's germline CDR1 is LGHDT and CDR2 YNNKEL (reference sequence). V was pared by 4 bases and J by 5 bases, with 10 bases of the junction left unmatched.

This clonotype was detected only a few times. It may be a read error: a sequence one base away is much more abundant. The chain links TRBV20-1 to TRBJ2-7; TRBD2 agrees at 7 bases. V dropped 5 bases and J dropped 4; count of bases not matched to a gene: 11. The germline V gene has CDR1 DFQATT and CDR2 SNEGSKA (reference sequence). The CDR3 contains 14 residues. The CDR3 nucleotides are TGCAGTGCTGGAGTTGGCGGGAGAAGGTACGAGCAGTACTTC. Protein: CSAGVGGRRYEQYF.